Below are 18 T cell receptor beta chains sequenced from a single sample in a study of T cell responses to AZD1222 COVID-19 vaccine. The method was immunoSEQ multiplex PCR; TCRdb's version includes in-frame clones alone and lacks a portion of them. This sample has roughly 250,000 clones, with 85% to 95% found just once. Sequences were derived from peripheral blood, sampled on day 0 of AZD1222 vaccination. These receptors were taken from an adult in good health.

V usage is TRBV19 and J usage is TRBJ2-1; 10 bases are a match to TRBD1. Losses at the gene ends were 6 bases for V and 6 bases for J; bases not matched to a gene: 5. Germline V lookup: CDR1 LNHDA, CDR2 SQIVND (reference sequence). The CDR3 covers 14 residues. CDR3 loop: CASRRTGGLNEQFF. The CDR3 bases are TGTGCCAGTAGACGGACAGGGGGACTCAATGAGCAGTTCTTC.

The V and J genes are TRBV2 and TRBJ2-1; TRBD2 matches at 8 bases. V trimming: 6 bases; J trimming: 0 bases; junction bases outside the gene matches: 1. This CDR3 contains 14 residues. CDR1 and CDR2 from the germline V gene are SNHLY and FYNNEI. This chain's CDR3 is CASRLADSYNEQFF. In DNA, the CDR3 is TGTGCCAGCAGACTAGCGGACTCCTACAATGAGCAGTTCTTC.

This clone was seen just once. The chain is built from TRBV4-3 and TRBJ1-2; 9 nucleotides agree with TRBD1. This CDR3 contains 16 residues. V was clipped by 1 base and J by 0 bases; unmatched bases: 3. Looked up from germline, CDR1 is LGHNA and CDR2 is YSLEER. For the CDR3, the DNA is TGCGCCAGCAGCCAAGGGGACAGGGACGCTAACTATGGCTACACCTTC. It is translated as CASSQGDRDANYGYTF.

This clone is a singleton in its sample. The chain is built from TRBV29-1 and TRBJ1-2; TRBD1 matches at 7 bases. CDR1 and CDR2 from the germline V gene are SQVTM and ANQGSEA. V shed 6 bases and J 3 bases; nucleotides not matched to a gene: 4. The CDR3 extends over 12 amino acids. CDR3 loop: CSVDRDDYGYTF. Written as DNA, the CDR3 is TGCAGCGTCGACAGGGACGACTATGGCTACACCTTC.

The CDR3 bases are TGTGCCAGCAGCCAAGAATGGGACACCAATTCACCCCTCCACTTT. It translates to CASSQEWDTNSPLHF. The chain is built from TRBV3-1 (or the pseudogene TRBV3-2) and TRBJ1-6, with a weak D call TRBD1 (6 bases). The CDR3 spans 15 residues. CDR1 and CDR2 from the germline V gene are LGHDT and YNNKEL (reference sequence). V was pared by 0 bases and J by 7 bases, with 10 bases between.

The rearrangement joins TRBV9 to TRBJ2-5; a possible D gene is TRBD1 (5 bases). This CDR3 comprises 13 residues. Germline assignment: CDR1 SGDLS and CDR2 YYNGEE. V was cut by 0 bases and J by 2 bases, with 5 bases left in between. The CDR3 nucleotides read TGTGCCAGCAGCGTAGGACAGCAAGAGACCCAGTACTTC. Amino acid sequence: CASSVGQQETQYF.

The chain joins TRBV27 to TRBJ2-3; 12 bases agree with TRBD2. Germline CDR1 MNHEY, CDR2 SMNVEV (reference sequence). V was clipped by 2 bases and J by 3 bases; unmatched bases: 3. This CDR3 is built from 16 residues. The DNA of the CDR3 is TGTGCCAGCAGTTTACGACTAGCGGGGGTAACAGATACGCAGTATTTT. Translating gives CASSLRLAGVTDTQYF.

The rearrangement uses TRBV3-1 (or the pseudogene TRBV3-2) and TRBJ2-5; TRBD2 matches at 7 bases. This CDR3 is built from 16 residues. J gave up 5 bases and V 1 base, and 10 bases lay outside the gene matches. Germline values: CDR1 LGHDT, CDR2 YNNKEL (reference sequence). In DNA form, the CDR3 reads TGTGCCAGCAGCCAAGCGTACCTAGCGGTTAGGGAGACCCAGTACTTC. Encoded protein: CASSQAYLAVRETQYF.

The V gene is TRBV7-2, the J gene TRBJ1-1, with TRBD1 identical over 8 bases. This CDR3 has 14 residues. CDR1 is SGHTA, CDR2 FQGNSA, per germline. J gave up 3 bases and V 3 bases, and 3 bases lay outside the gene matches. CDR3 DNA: TGTGCCAGCAGCTTGACAGGGGAGTACACTGAAGCTTTCTTT. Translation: CASSLTGEYTEAFF.

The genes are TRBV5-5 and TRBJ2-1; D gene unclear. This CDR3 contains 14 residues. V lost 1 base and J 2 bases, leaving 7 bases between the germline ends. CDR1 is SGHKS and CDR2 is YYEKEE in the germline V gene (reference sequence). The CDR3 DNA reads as TGTGCCAGCAGCTTGCTAGTCACCTACAATGAGCAGTTCTTC. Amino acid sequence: CASSLLVTYNEQFF.

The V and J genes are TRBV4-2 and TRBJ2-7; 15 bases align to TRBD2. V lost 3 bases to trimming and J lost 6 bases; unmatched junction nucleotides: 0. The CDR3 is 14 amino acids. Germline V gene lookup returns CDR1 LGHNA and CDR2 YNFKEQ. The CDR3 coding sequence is TGTGCCAGCAGCCAGGGACTAGCGGGAGGCGAGCAGTACTTC. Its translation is CASSQGLAGGEQYF.

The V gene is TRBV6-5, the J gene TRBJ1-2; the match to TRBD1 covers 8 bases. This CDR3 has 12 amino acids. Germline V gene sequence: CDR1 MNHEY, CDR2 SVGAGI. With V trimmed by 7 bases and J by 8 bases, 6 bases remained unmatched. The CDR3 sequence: CASTAGDRGYTF. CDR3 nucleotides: TGTGCCAGCACCGCAGGGGACAGGGGCTACACCTTC.

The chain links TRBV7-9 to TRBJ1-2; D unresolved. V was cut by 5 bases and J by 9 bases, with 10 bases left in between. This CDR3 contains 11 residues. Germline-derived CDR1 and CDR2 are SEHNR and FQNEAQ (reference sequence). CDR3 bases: TGTGCCAGCAGCCCAAATTTTAGCTACACCTTC. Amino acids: CASSPNFSYTF.

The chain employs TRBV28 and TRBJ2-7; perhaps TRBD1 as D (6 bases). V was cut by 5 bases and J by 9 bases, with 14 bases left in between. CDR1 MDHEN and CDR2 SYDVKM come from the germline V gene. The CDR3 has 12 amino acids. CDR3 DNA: TGTGCCAGCAGTGGGACACCGTCTGCGCAGTACTTC. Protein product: CASSGTPSAQYF.

In DNA, the CDR3 is TGTGCCAGCAGCCAAGATAGGTCGCTAGCTCAAAGGTACGAGCAGTACTTC. Translating it yields CASSQDRSLAQRYEQYF. The rearrangement links TRBV3-1 (or the pseudogene TRBV3-2) to TRBJ2-7, with a possible D match to TRBD2 (5 bases). V was clipped by 0 bases and J by 4 bases, with 19 bases between them. The CDR3 has 17 amino acids. CDR1 and CDR2 from the germline V gene are LGHDT and YNNKEL (reference sequence).

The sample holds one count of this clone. The CDR3, as DNA: TGTGCCAGCAGCTTACTGGGTTCACCCCTCCACTTT. Encoded protein: CASSLLGSPLHF. The chain combines TRBV7-2 with TRBJ1-6; no firm D call. V lost 2 bases, J lost 9 bases, and 5 bases lay in between. This CDR3 has 12 residues. Germline V gene data show CDR1 as SGHTA and CDR2 as FQGNSA.

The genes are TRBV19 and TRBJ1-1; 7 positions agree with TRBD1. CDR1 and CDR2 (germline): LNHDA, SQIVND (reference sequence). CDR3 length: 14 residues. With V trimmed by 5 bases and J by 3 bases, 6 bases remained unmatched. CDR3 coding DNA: TGTGCCAGTAGTTCCCATCAGGGGGACACTGAAGCTTTCTTT. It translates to CASSSHQGDTEAFF. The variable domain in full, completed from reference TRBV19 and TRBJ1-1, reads DGGITQSPKYLFRKEGQNVTLSCEQNLNHDAMYWYRQDPGQGLRLIYYSQIVNDFQKGDIAEGYSVSREKKESFPLTVTSAQKNPTAFYLCASSSHQGDTEAFFGQGTRLTVV.

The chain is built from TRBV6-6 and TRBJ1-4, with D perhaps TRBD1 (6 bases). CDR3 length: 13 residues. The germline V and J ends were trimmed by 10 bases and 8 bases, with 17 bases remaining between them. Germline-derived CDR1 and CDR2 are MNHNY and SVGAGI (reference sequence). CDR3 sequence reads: CATLTGGREKLFF. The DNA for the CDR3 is TGTGCCACCCTGACAGGTGGAAGAGAAAAACTGTTTTTT.